This TCR beta chain was identified during a study of shared clonotypes between healthy human individuals. This clone was seen a single time. V gave up 2 bases and J gave up 6 bases; unmatched junction bases: 7. CDR1 and CDR2 from the germline V gene are SGHTA and FQGNSA. The CDR3 length is 17 residues. Method: immunoSEQ multiplex PCR; TCRdb's copy keeps in-frame clones and lacks some. The data show around 2.1 million clones, approximately 96% seen once. This TCR was recovered from a man between 18 and 29 years old in good health. This chain uses TRBV7-2 with TRBJ2-1; TRBD2 aligns across 13 bases. Sequences were obtained from naive CD4+ T cells sorted from blood. The subset: CD45RA+ positively selected. CDR3 in amino acids: CASSLLGLAGAGNEQFF. The CDR3, as DNA: TGTGCCAGCAGCTTACTTGGACTAGCGGGGGCTGGCAATGAGCAGTTCTTC.